This T cell receptor beta chain stems from a study of T-cell memory formation after mild COVID-19. Findings and caveats of the study: Memory sampled before infection contained some responding clones, suggesting cross-reactive memory joined. Second-wave clones with a day 37 peak had unconfirmed SARS-CoV-2 specificity.

Trimming pared 1 base from V and 6 bases from J, leaving 10 bases between. CDR3 length: 13 residues. Germline assignment: CDR1 LGHDT and CDR2 YNNKEL (reference sequence). A 5'RACE reaction primed in the constant segment made cDNA libraries of TCR alpha and TCR beta, and these carried sample barcodes and UMIs. In TCRdb, the 5' RACE reads were re-called with MiXCR into one record per CDR3 protein. The table records roughly 240,000 distinct CDR3 sequences, approximately 15% of them present only once. This clonotype was detected only a few times. What it binds is not known. The sample comprised PBMCs or a T cell subset sorted from them (not recorded which). The chain links TRBV3-1 to TRBJ2-7; D remains unclear. This receptor was taken from an adult woman who had mild COVID-19 (a few samples of this study predate the infection). Cell type and time point are not known. The CDR3 reads CASSQGANSEQYF. The CDR3 DNA reads TGTGCCAGCAGCCAAGGGGCCAATTCCGAGCAGTACTTC.